The 5 T cell receptor beta chains given below trace back to one sample, sequenced in a study of blood T cell repertoires in COVID-19. Generated by immunoSEQ multiplex PCR, the TCRdb table keeps only in-frame clones and is missing some. The table includes around 380,000 clones, approximately 80% detected once. Sequenced sample: peripheral blood. These receptors were taken from a human donor with acute or convalescent COVID-19. The donor label of this sample is uncertain.

The CDR3 loop is CASSPGRGTDTQYF. Written as DNA, the CDR3 is TGTGCCAGCTCACCAGGGAGGGGAACAGATACGCAGTATTTT. The genes are TRBV18 and TRBJ2-3; 7 positions agree with TRBD2. From germline, CDR1 is KGHSH and CDR2 LQKENI. V lost 2 bases to trimming and J lost 3 bases; unmatched junction nucleotides: 2. The CDR3 extends over 14 amino acids. The whole variable domain, filled in from reference TRBV18 and TRBJ2-3, reads NAGVMQNPRHLVRRRGQEARLRCSPMKGHSHVYWYRQLPEEGLKFMVYLQKENIIDESGMPKERFSAEFPKEGPSILRIQQVVRGDSAAYFCASSPGRGTDTQYFGPGTRLTVL.

V usage is TRBV18 and J usage is TRBJ1-1; D not resolved. The CDR3 covers 13 residues. V shed 0 bases and J shed 4 bases, with 6 bases lying between them. From germline, CDR1 is KGHSH and CDR2 LQKENI. CDR3 amino acids: CASSPPVGTEAFF. The CDR3 DNA follows: TGTGCCAGCTCACCACCGGTCGGCACTGAAGCTTTCTTT.

The chain employs TRBV28 and TRBJ2-5; TRBD2 matches at 7 bases. Per the germline V gene, CDR1 is MDHEN and CDR2 is SYDVKM. Trimming removed 3 bases from V and 0 bases from J; junction bases left unmatched: 1. CDR3 size: 14 residues. The DNA of the CDR3 is TGTGCCAGCAGTTTGGGGGGGAACCAAGAGACCCAGTACTTC. Translated, it gives CASSLGGNQETQYF.

This clone was counted once. This chain links TRBV5-6 with TRBJ1-1, with a weak D call TRBD1 (5 bases). Trimming took off 0 bases at V and 2 bases at J, with 20 bases between the two ends. The CDR3 runs 18 residues. Germline V gene lookup returns CDR1 SGHDT and CDR2 YYEEEE. The CDR3 DNA follows: TGTGCCAGCAGCTTGGTTCTAGGCATTAGGGGTCCAAACACTGAAGCTTTCTTT. Translated, it gives CASSLVLGIRGPNTEAFF.

The chain joins TRBV4-1 to TRBJ1-4, with 7 bases that match TRBD1. Germline CDR1 MGHRA, CDR2 YSYEKL. Trimming at V came to 3 bases and at J to 3 bases, leaving 4 bases not matched to a gene. CDR3 length: 15 residues. CDR3 nucleotides: TGCGCCAGCAGCCAGCGGGACAGTCCTAATGAAAAACTGTTTTTT. Translation: CASSQRDSPNEKLFF.